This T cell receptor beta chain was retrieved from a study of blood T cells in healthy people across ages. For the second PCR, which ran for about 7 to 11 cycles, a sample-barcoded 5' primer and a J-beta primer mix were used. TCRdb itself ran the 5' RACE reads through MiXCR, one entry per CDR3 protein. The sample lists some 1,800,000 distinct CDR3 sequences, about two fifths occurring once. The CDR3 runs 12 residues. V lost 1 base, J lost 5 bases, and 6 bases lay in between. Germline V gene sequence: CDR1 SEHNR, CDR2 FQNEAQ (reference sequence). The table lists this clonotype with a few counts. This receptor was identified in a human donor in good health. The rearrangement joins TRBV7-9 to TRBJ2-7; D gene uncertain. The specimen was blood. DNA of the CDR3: TGTGCCAGCAGCTTAGATCTCCACGAGCAGTACTTC. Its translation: CASSLDLHEQYF.